Reported below is one T cell receptor (beta chain). Its antigen is undetermined. Second-dose recipients at about 4 or about 12 weeks were treated as one pooled group. This sample is drawn from a study of T cell responses to AZD1222 COVID-19 vaccine. Whole-study findings and limits: Reports indicate that nearly half of spike-specific TCRs are directed at unmutated variant regions.

The table came from immunoSEQ multiplex PCR; TCRdb's copy has only in-frame clones and leaves some out. In the table there are around 44,000 clones, about 86% of which are singletons. Germline V gene lookup returns CDR1 MRHNA and CDR2 SNTAGT. CDR3 length equals 15 residues. With V trimmed by 5 bases and J by 5 bases, 3 bases remained unmatched. This specimen consisted of peripheral blood, obtained 28 days after the second AZD1222 dose. This TCR derives from an adult who received the AZD1222 COVID-19 vaccine. The chain joins TRBV6-4 to TRBJ1-6; 10 nucleotides agree with TRBD1. The CDR3 region is CASSLDRGDNSPLHF. The CDR3 region has the DNA TGTGCCAGCAGTTTGGACAGGGGGGATAATTCACCCCTCCACTTT.